This T cell receptor (beta chain) was found in a study of blood T cell repertoires in COVID-19. About the study: Italy, Spain and the United States were the sources of the convalescent and acute COVID-19 samples. Sources were T cells, B-cell-depleted T cells, or PBMCs; the material itself was cDNA or gDNA.

V shed 3 bases and J shed 8 bases, with 19 bases lying between them. This CDR3 contains 16 residues. Germline loops: CDR1 ENHRY, CDR2 SYGVKD. Under the authors' procedure: Amplifying reference gene primers gave estimates of nucleated cell counts. Assay: immunoSEQ multiplex PCR; the TCRdb copy retains only in-frame clones and omits some. For V, J and clone size, that table is used; D and trimming come from the DNA. Seen here are 130,000 to 150,000 clones, around 83% observed once, and the top ten hold roughly 10%. This receptor was taken from a man aged 55 to 70 with active or convalescent COVID-19. The chain is built from TRBV10-3 and TRBJ1-4; D remains ambiguous. Input material: peripheral blood. CDR3 DNA: TGTGCCATCAGTGAAGGGAGGATAACTTACGGAGAAAAACTGTTTTTT. Its translation is CAISEGRITYGEKLFF.